The 31 T cell receptor beta chains in this list originate from one sample, sequenced in a study of regulatory T cells in long-lasting Graves disease. The time point denotes: newly diagnosed GD, antithyroid drugs for less than 3 months. The authors made the TCR library using RNA they extracted from PBMCs. Researchers made TCR beta libraries by using iRepertoire HTBI primers and running Arm-PCR on CDR3 regions. MiXCR was run by TCRdb on the multiplex PCR reads, yielding one entry per CDR3 protein. The sample gives 360,000 or so distinct CDR3 sequences, 16% of which show up once; 25% to 30% is in the top ten. These same records also appear under a second study, on T cells in Graves' hyperthyroidism and ophthalmopathy.

Sequencing was performed on peripheral blood mononuclear cells (PBMCs), taken at new diagnosis, from a patient treated with antithyroid drugs. These receptors all stem from a man between 40 and 49 years old with Graves disease.

V is TRBV5-1 and J is TRBJ2-1; tentatively, D is TRBD2 (5 bases). Trimming removed 0 bases at V and 1 base at J, with 14 bases between. Germline lookup yields CDR1 SGHRS and CDR2 YFSETQ. The CDR3 runs to 17 residues. The CDR3 DNA reads TGCGCCAGCAGCTTGGTATCCGGACTCCCGTCCTACAATGAGCAGTTCTTC. Translation gives CASSLVSGLPSYNEQFF.

At least ten counts were recorded for this clonotype. V gene TRBV29-1 combines with J gene TRBJ2-3; tentatively, D is TRBD2 (5 bases). CDR3 size: 15 residues. Germline V gives CDR1 SQVTM, CDR2 ANQGSEA. V was trimmed by 2 bases and J by 2 bases, leaving 14 bases between them. The CDR3 loop reads CSVERRTLSTDTQYF. CDR3 nucleotides: TGCAGCGTTGAACGGCGGACTCTTTCCACAGATACGCAGTATTTT.

This clonotype was counted at least ten times. The CDR3: CASSRPTPSHEQYF. The CDR3 DNA sequence: TGTGCCAGCAGTCGTCCGACCCCTTCCCACGAGCAGTACTTC. The chain uses TRBV12-3 or TRBV12-4 and TRBJ2-7; no definite D call. The V gene lost 5 bases and the J gene lost 5 bases, with 16 bases spanning the gap. This CDR3 is 14 amino acids long.

Many counts were recorded for this clonotype. The chain joins TRBV6-2 or TRBV6-3 to TRBJ1-1; perhaps TRBD1 as D (5 bases). Per germline, CDR1 MNHEY and CDR2 SVGEGT. This CDR3 comprises 14 residues. Trimming took 6 bases from V and 4 from J, leaving 15 bases between them. The CDR3 DNA is TGTGCCAGCAGCCAGCGCAGGGCTAGCACTGAAGCTTTCTTT. Protein: CASSQRRASTEAFF.

In its sample, this clonotype was seen many times. The chain combines TRBV3-1 with TRBJ1-6, with unresolved D. The CDR3 loop spans 14 amino acids. V was cut by 0 bases and J by 6 bases, with 6 bases left in between. Looked up from germline, CDR1 is LGHDT and CDR2 is YNNKEL (reference sequence). The DNA for the CDR3 is TGTGCCAGCAGCCAAGAGGAGTCTAATTCACCCCTCCACTTT. This codes for CASSQEESNSPLHF.

The CDR3 bases are TGTGCCAGCAGTTCTTACAGGAATAATTCACCCCTCCACTTT. Translating gives CASSSYRNNSPLHF. The chain employs TRBV6-5 and TRBJ1-6; TRBD1 is a possible D gene (5 bases). Germline loops: CDR1 MNHEY, CDR2 SVGAGI. CDR3 length: 14 residues. Trimming shortened V by 4 bases and J by 5 bases, and 9 bases separated the two germline ends.

This clonotype was recorded at least ten times. The chain employs TRBV27 and TRBJ2-1, with 8 bases that match TRBD2. Germline V gene sequence: CDR1 MNHEY, CDR2 SMNVEV (reference sequence). The CDR3 runs 17 residues. V lost 5 bases to trimming and J lost 4 bases; unmatched junction nucleotides: 13. CDR3 protein: CASSPEIRGGLYNEQFF. The CDR3 coding sequence is TGTGCCAGCAGTCCAGAAATACGGGGGGGCCTTTACAATGAGCAGTTCTTC.

This chain joins TRBV20-1 and TRBJ2-7; weak D call: TRBD2 (5 bases). The CDR3 loop spans 12 amino acids. Germline V gene sequence: CDR1 DFQATT, CDR2 SNEGSKA (reference sequence). V lost 3 bases and J 2 bases, leaving 8 bases between the germline ends. The CDR3 nucleotides are TGCAGTGCTAGCGGGATTACCTACGAGCAGTACTTC. Its translation: CSASGITYEQYF.

This clonotype appeared many times. This chain uses TRBV5-8 with TRBJ1-1; D not certain. Looked up from germline, CDR1 is SGHTS and CDR2 is YDEGEE. CDR3 length: 15 residues. Trimming took off 4 bases at V and 0 bases at J, with 13 bases between the two ends. For the CDR3, the DNA is TGTGCCAGCAGCCCGATTTGGATGATGAACACTGAAGCTTTCTTT. Amino acids: CASSPIWMMNTEAFF.

This clonotype was recorded many times. The CDR3 protein is CATSRTTQNYGYTF. The DNA for the CDR3 is TGTGCCACCAGTAGGACAACTCAAAACTATGGCTACACCTTC. This chain connects TRBV15 to TRBJ1-2, with D maybe TRBD1 (5 bases). Germline V gives CDR1 LNHNV, CDR2 YYDKDF (reference sequence). CDR3 size: 14 residues. V was cut by 6 bases and J by 2 bases, with 13 bases left in between.

This clonotype was recorded at least ten times. The rearrangement joins TRBV27 to TRBJ2-3, with 8 bases fitting TRBD2. J was trimmed by 4 bases and V by 3 bases; bases with no gene match: 6. This CDR3 is built from 15 residues. Germline CDR1 and CDR2: MNHEY and SMNVEV (reference sequence). The CDR3 loop is CASSLVAGFSDTQYF. DNA for the CDR3: TGTGCCAGCAGTTTGGTAGCGGGGTTTTCAGATACGCAGTATTTT.

The sample holds many counts of this clonotype. V gene TRBV9 combines with J gene TRBJ1-4, with no clear D. Trimming removed 2 bases at V and 0 bases at J, with 14 bases between. From germline, CDR1 is SGDLS and CDR2 YYNGEE. This CDR3 has 17 amino acids. The CDR3 nucleotides are TGTGCCAGCAGCGTCGGACTAGGACGGCCAACTAATGAAAAACTGTTTTTT. Translating it yields CASSVGLGRPTNEKLFF.

CDR3 DNA sequence: TGTGCCAGCAGTCAACAGGCGCTGATCCAAGAGACCCAGTACTTC. Translation gives CASSQQALIQETQYF. The chain has TRBV12-3 or TRBV12-4 and TRBJ2-5, with D possibly being TRBD1 (5 bases). The CDR3 runs 15 residues. V lost 5 bases and J 1 base, leaving 14 bases between the germline ends.

At least ten counts were recorded for this clonotype. One junction end disagrees with the germline gene, perhaps due to a read error. This rearrangement joins TRBV5-1 to TRBJ1-5; no clear D. The CDR3 contains 14 residues. Germline values: CDR1 SGHRS, CDR2 YFSETQ. The CDR3 loop is CASSLDGLNQPQHF. In DNA form, the CDR3 reads TGTGCCAGCAGCTTAGACGGACTCAATCAGCCCCAGCATTTT. Complete variable domain (other parts from reference TRBV5-1 and TRBJ1-5): KAGVTQTPRYLIKTRGQQVTLSCSPISGHRSVSWYQQTPGQGLQFLFEYFSETQRNKGNFPGRFSGRQFSNSRSEMNVSTLELGDSALYLCASSLDGLNQPQHFGDGTRLSIL.

This clonotype was recorded at least ten times. The chain uses TRBV28 and TRBJ2-4, with a possible D match to TRBD1 (6 bases). Germline CDR1 and CDR2: MDHEN and SYDVKM. Trimming removed 5 bases from V and 7 bases from J, with 15 bases in between. The CDR3 has 14 residues. The CDR3 coding sequence is TGTGCCAGCAGTAAGTCCGGGACATTTAACATTCAGTACTTC. Amino acids: CASSKSGTFNIQYF.

The gene calls are TRBV5-1 and TRBJ2-1; the D gene is possibly TRBD2 (7 bases). Trimming stripped 1 base from V and 7 bases from J, with 12 bases between. The CDR3 is 14 amino acids. Germline-derived CDR1 and CDR2 are SGHRS and YFSETQ. CDR3 region: CASSLRGRENEQFF. CDR3 nucleotide sequence: TGCGCCAGCAGCTTGCGGGGGCGGGAGAATGAGCAGTTCTTC.

This clonotype was counted at least ten times. CDR3 coding DNA: TGTGCCAGCAGCCCATCTGGGCCGTACAATGAGCAGTTCTTC. Protein product: CASSPSGPYNEQFF. The chain carries TRBV11-1 and TRBJ2-1; D is ambiguous. Per the germline V gene, CDR1 is SGHAT and CDR2 is FQDESV (reference sequence). The CDR3 spans 14 residues. Trimming removed 5 bases from V and 4 bases from J, with 12 bases in between.

This clonotype appeared many times. V and J are TRBV2 and TRBJ2-5; D gene ambiguous. The CDR3 covers 14 residues. CDR1 is SNHLY and CDR2 is FYNNEI in the germline V gene. The germline V and J ends were trimmed by 3 bases and 6 bases, with 14 bases remaining between them. The chain's CDR3 is CASSDRLPEQTQYF. The DNA of the CDR3 is TGTGCCAGCAGTGATCGACTCCCGGAACAGACCCAGTACTTC.

This clonotype was found many times. This may arise from a read error, as a much more abundant clone is one base away. The chain joins TRBV28 to TRBJ1-5, with unresolved D. The V and J ends lost 3 bases and 7 bases respectively, with 16 bases between them. This CDR3 has 15 amino acids. Germline CDR1 is MDHEN and CDR2 is SYDVKM. CDR3 sequence: CASSFPQVFFQPQHF. In nucleotides, the CDR3 is TGTGCCAGCAGTTTTCCTCAGGTTTTTTTCCAGCCCCAGCATTTT.

This clonotype has ten or more counts. The rearrangement joins TRBV5-1 to TRBJ2-1; 10 bases agree with TRBD2. Germline V CDR1 and CDR2: SGHRS, YFSETQ. V was pared by 4 bases and J by 7 bases, with 14 bases of the junction left unmatched. The CDR3 extends over 17 amino acids. Here the CDR3 reads CASSPPSAGGRFNEQFF. In nucleotides, the CDR3 is TGCGCCAGCAGCCCCCCGTCAGCGGGGGGGCGGTTTAATGAGCAGTTCTTC.

The J gene is TRBJ2-2, the V gene TRBV3-1; TRBD2 is a possible D gene (6 bases). Trimming cost V 4 bases and J 6 bases, with 15 bases left between them. This CDR3 region has 15 residues. Germline values: CDR1 LGHDT, CDR2 YNNKEL (reference sequence). In nucleotides, the CDR3 is TGTGCCAGCAGCCCCCTAGGACTATTTTCCGGGGAGCTGTTTTTT. It encodes CASSPLGLFSGELFF.

Note on this clonotype: A much larger clonotype is one base distant, so this may be a read error. The V call is TRBV30, the J call TRBJ2-3; D call uncertain. The V gene lost 2 bases and the J gene lost 2 bases, with 8 bases spanning the gap. From germline, CDR1 is GTSNPN and CDR2 SVGIG (reference sequence). The CDR3 is 13 residues long. Written as DNA, the CDR3 is TGTGCCTGGAGTCGACCAGACACAGATACGCAGTATTTT. Translation: CAWSRPDTDTQYF.

A few counts support this clonotype. The gene calls are TRBV6-2 or TRBV6-3 and TRBJ2-6; D is undetermined. CDR3 size: 17 residues. Germline loops: CDR1 MNHEY, CDR2 SVGEGT. Trimming stripped 6 bases from V and 1 base from J, with 16 bases between. The CDR3 spells CASSRDAGWSGANVLTF. The CDR3 DNA follows: TGTGCCAGCAGCCGCGACGCAGGATGGTCTGGGGCCAACGTCCTGACTTTC.

The chain uses TRBV19 and TRBJ1-2; weak D call: TRBD1 (5 bases). Germline CDR1 LNHDA, CDR2 SQIVND (reference sequence). The V and J ends lost 5 bases and 0 bases respectively, with 13 bases between them. The CDR3 sequence is 15 residues long. CDR3 sequence: CASSPYQGTNYGYTF. DNA for the CDR3: TGTGCCAGTAGTCCCTACCAGGGAACTAACTATGGCTACACCTTC.

This clonotype was seen a handful of times. The chain is built from TRBV6-1 and TRBJ2-6; D may correspond to TRBD1 or TRBD2 (5 bases each). The CDR3 consists of 17 residues. The V end was cut by 5 bases, the J end by 0 bases, with 14 bases between. The germline V gene has CDR1 MNHNS and CDR2 SASEGT. The CDR3 DNA reads TGTGCCAGCAGTCAGGCAGGGACCCACTCTGGGGCCAACGTCCTGACTTTC. As protein: CASSQAGTHSGANVLTF.

At least ten counts were recorded for this clonotype. The chain combines TRBV28 with TRBJ2-5; 8 positions match TRBD2. This CDR3 comprises 14 residues. Trimming removed 3 bases from V and 4 bases from J; junction bases left unmatched: 4. Germline lookup yields CDR1 MDHEN and CDR2 SYDVKM. CDR3 sequence: CASSLGGLAETQYF. The CDR3 region has the DNA TGTGCCAGCAGTTTGGGTGGACTAGCAGAGACCCAGTACTTC.

This clonotype has just a few counts. It is likely a read error, because the conserved phenylalanine at the end of the CDR3 is missing. DNA for the CDR3: TGCGGCGGGGGGGGGCCCACAGATACGCAGTATCTT. This sequence encodes CGGGGPTDTQYL. The V gene is TRBV29-1, the J gene TRBJ2-3, with TRBD2 matching over 9 bases. Looked up from germline, CDR1 is SQVTM and CDR2 is ANQGSEA. This CDR3 has 12 amino acids.

This clonotype was found once. The likely explanation is a read error, given a far larger clone one base away. V is TRBV20-1 and J is TRBJ2-5; D may match TRBD1 or TRBD2 (6 bases each). CDR3 size: 12 residues. Germline V lookup: CDR1 DFQATT, CDR2 SNEGSKA (reference sequence). The CDR3 sequence: CSARDLPRGQLF. For the CDR3, the DNA is TGCAGTGCTAGAGATCTTCCCCGGGGGCAGCTCTTC.

This clonotype has ten or more counts. The rearrangement links TRBV4-1 to TRBJ2-7, with D hard to call. Trimming shortened V by 4 bases and J by 5 bases, and 12 bases separated the two germline ends. The CDR3 spans 13 residues. Germline V lookup: CDR1 MGHRA, CDR2 YSYEKL. In DNA form, the CDR3 reads TGCGCCAGCAGCCCTCGTCCCCGGGACGAGCAGTACTTC. Its translation is CASSPRPRDEQYF.

The chain carries TRBV11-2 and TRBJ2-2; D possibly matches TRBD1 or TRBD2 (5 bases each). Germline V gives CDR1 SGHAT, CDR2 FQNNGV. This CDR3 is built from 13 residues. The germline V and J ends were trimmed by 8 bases and 7 bases, with 14 bases remaining between them. As DNA, the CDR3 is TGTGCCAGCCTGGGGGTTCGGATCGGGGAGCTGTTTTTT. It codes for CASLGVRIGELFF.

This clonotype was observed a few times. The chain employs TRBV19 and TRBJ1-5, with D hard to call. The ends were cut back, 8 bases at V and 0 bases at J, with 8 bases in the middle. The CDR3 extends over 13 amino acids. CDR1 and CDR2 from the germline V gene are LNHDA and SQIVND (reference sequence). The CDR3 coding sequence is TGTGCCAGTGGAAGAACTAGCAATCAGCCCCAGCATTTT. This codes for CASGRTSNQPQHF.